Presented here are 9 T cell receptor beta chains from one specimen sequenced in a study of tumor and adjacent non-tumor tissue in lung cancer. The template was RNA from unsorted bulk tissue. TCRbeta libraries were built with three rounds of nested PCR, modified from ARM-PCR. TCRdb redid the calling of the multiplex PCR reads with MiXCR, one entry per CDR3 protein. The sample has over 110,000 distinct CDR3 sequences; approximately 66% are singletons. Input material: lung tumor tissue. The receptors stem from a man in his sixties with small cell lung cancer.

As for this clonotype: Just one base apart from a much larger clone, this may be a read error. The chain combines TRBV10-3 with TRBJ2-3; 8 nucleotides line up with TRBD2. Germline lookup yields CDR1 ENHRY and CDR2 SYGVKD. This CDR3 spans 14 amino acids. V gave up 4 bases and J gave up 6 bases; unmatched junction bases: 6. Here the CDR3 reads CAISVRGATDTQYF. In DNA form, the CDR3 reads TGTGCCATCAGTGTGCGGGGGGCAACTGATACGCAGTATTTT.

The sample holds many counts of this clonotype. This chain connects TRBV12-5 to TRBJ2-1; TRBD2 agrees at 15 bases. The ends lost 4 bases at V and 6 bases at J; junction bases unmatched: 13. Germline CDR1 and CDR2: LGHNT and FRNRAP. CDR3 length: 19 residues. The CDR3 spells CASGSPVGTSGRPLNEQFF. The DNA of the CDR3 is TGTGCTAGTGGTTCCCCTGTTGGGACTAGCGGGAGGCCCCTCAATGAGCAGTTCTTC.

The chain is built from TRBV6-2 or TRBV6-3 and TRBJ2-4; D perhaps matches TRBD2 (6 bases). The CDR3 spans 14 residues. Trimming cost V 2 bases and J 8 bases, with 13 bases left between them. Looked up from germline, CDR1 is MNHEY and CDR2 is SVGEGT. The CDR3 nucleotides are TGTGCCAGCAGTTACCGAGGGGAGGTGGACATTCAGTACTTC. The encoded protein is CASSYRGEVDIQYF.

The chain is built from TRBV5-6 and TRBJ2-7, with D hard to call. V was trimmed by 4 bases and J by 3 bases, leaving 14 bases between them. Looked up from germline, CDR1 is SGHDT and CDR2 is YYEEEE. The CDR3 consists of 14 residues. The CDR3 DNA reads TGTGCCAGCAGCCACAAGGATTACCTCTACGAGCAGTACGTC. Translated, it gives CASSHKDYLYEQYV.

With regard to this clonotype: At one end the junction does not follow the germline gene, possibly because of a read error. The V call is TRBV10-3, the J call TRBJ2-5, with D uncertain. Germline values: CDR1 ENHRY, CDR2 SYGVKD. This CDR3 contains 15 residues. CDR3 amino acids: CAISESKLGKETKYF. The CDR3 nucleotides read TGTGCTATCAGTGAGTCGAAGCTCGGAAAAGAGACCAAGTACTTC.

This clonotype has only a few counts. V gene TRBV7-9 combines with J gene TRBJ2-5; 10 positions agree with TRBD1. The CDR3 spans 13 residues. Unmatched junction bases numbered 3, after V lost 7 bases and J lost 4 bases. Germline values: CDR1 SEHNR, CDR2 FQNEAQ (reference sequence). CDR3 protein: CASIRTGGETQYF. The DNA of the CDR3 is TGTGCCAGCATCCGGACAGGGGGAGAGACCCAGTACTTC.

As to this clonotype: It is likely a read error, because the conserved phenylalanine at the end of the CDR3 is missing. V gene TRBV12-3 or TRBV12-4 combines with J gene TRBJ1-1; TRBD1 agrees at 7 bases. After removal of 6 bases from V and 4 bases from J, the junction contained 14 bases not matched to a gene. This CDR3 has 16 amino acids. DNA for the CDR3: TGTGCCAGCAGATTACGGGACAGTGGAACGGTCACTGAAGCTTTCTCT. This encodes CASRLRDSGTVTEAFS.

V usage is TRBV5-6 and J usage is TRBJ2-1; no clear D gene. The better agreement between TRBJ2-7 and the DNA end casts doubt on the J call. Germline-derived CDR1 and CDR2 are SGHDT and YYEEEE. This CDR3 contains 11 residues. The CDR3: CASSSQNEQYF. The CDR3 DNA follows: TGTGCCAGCAGCTCTCAGAATGAGCAGTACTTC.

This clonotype was detected many times. This CDR3 is CASSSARGLEKLFF. CDR3 DNA: TGTGCCAGCAGCTCGGCCAGGGGACTTGAAAAACTGTTTTTT. The J gene is TRBJ1-4, the V gene TRBV7-8; tentatively, D is TRBD1 (6 bases). This CDR3 is 14 amino acids long. V lost 4 bases, J lost 7 bases, and 13 bases lay in between. From germline, CDR1 is SGHVS and CDR2 FQNEAQ.